This T cell receptor (beta chain) was obtained from a study of blood T cell repertoires in COVID-19. Study-wide background: Samples of COVID-19 (acute and convalescent) were obtained from the United States, Italy and Spain. T cells, B-cell-depleted T cells, or PBMCs supplied cDNA or gDNA.

The authors' processing: Reference gene primer amplification in the assay estimated nucleated cell counts. TCRdb's table, derived via immunoSEQ multiplex PCR, lists solely in-frame clones and lacks some. V, J and clone size are those of that table, while D and trimming were read from the DNA. The table records over 250,000 clones, around 89% of them present only once. The CDR3 runs to 16 residues. Germline V gives CDR1 SGHDT, CDR2 YYEEEE. J was trimmed by 5 bases and V by 1 base; bases with no gene match: 9. The V gene is TRBV5-6, the J gene TRBJ2-3; TRBD1 agrees at 8 bases. The TCR originated in a woman aged 40-49 years who had recovered from COVID-19. The material sequenced was peripheral blood. DNA of the CDR3: TGTGCCAGCAGCTTGAAGGCAGGGGGCGGTATAGATACGCAGTATTTT. It codes for CASSLKAGGGIDTQYF.